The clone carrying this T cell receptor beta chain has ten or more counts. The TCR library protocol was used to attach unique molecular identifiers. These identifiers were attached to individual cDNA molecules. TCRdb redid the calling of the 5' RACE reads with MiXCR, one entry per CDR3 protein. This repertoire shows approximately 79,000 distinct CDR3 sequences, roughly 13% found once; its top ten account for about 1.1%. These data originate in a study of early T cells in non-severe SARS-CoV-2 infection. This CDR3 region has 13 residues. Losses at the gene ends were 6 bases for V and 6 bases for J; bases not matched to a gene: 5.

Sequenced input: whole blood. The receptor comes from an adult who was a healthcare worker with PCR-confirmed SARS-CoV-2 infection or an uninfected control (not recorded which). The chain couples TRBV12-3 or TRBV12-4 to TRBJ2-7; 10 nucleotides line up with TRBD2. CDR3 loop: CASSPLAGLEQYF. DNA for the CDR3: TGTGCCAGCAGCCCACTAGCGGGGCTCGAGCAGTACTTC.